This TCR beta chain was sequenced in a study of graft-versus-host responses after intestinal transplantation. Overall study findings and caveats: The recipient marrow held GvH clones, and some of them showed up first in ileum or blood. Early after transplant, HvG clones declined as circulating GvH clones peaked. Some patients had graft-donor T cell macrochimerism. In their allografts, the ratios of graft-versus-host to host-versus-graft T cell clones were high.

Losses at the gene ends were 2 bases for V and 3 bases for J; bases not matched to a gene: 9. The CDR3 consists of 16 residues. Germline lookup yields CDR1 MNHEY and CDR2 SMNVEV (reference sequence). A remark on this clone: Antigen specificity is unknown.

Measured with immunoSEQ multiplex PCR; TCRdb has only the in-frame clones, and not every one. The sample contains 90,000 to 150,000 clones, 95% of which appear only once. The sequencing here drew on unstimulated CD8+ T cells sorted from spleen or lymph node cells, taken before intestinal transplant. The rearrangement uses TRBV27 and TRBJ2-7, with 8 bases that match TRBD2. This TCR was sampled from a human donor who received an intestinal transplant. This CDR3 is CASSLEGGGRYYEQYF. CDR3 nucleotide sequence: TGTGCCAGCAGTTTAGAGGGCGGGGGGCGTTACTACGAGCAGTACTTC.